The 29 T cell receptor beta chains reported below all come from one sample, sequenced in a study of radiotherapy plus CTLA-4 blockade in lung cancer (dated by TCRdb to between 2017 and 2018). The library relied on the immunoSEQ multiplex PCR assay. TCRdb took this table from immuneACCESS and kept in-frame rearrangements with V and J called. Such tables lack part of the clones; where checked against another copy, unresolved V genes explain under half of the gap, and the rest is unexplained. The sample table lists about 28,000 clones, 70% to 85% of them with a count of one. The ten largest clones capture about 7.7% of the sample. The sample was peripheral blood, taken from a patient treated with radiotherapy plus ipilimumab. The receptor set was obtained from a human donor with non-small cell lung cancer who had stable disease on radiotherapy plus ipilimumab.

The chain couples TRBV11-2 to TRBJ1-5, with D possibly being TRBD1 (5 bases). Trimming cost V 1 base and J 8 bases, with 15 bases left between them. This CDR3 region has 15 residues. CDR1 is SGHAT, CDR2 FQNNGV, per germline. CDR3 region: CASSLAGQSGEPQHF. The DNA for the CDR3 is TGTGCCAGCAGCTTAGCAGGGCAGTCCGGAGAGCCCCAGCATTTT.

The chain couples TRBV12-1 to TRBJ1-6. TRBV12-1 is a pseudogene locus. The CDR3 contains 19 residues. CDR3 coding DNA: TGTGCCAGCATCACATTGGGACGGGACGTGCCACCGAATAATTCACCCCTCCACTTT. Translating it yields CASITLGRDVPPNNSPLHF.

The chain carries TRBV5-1 and TRBJ1-1, with D perhaps TRBD1 (6 bases). The CDR3 length is 15 residues. Germline-derived CDR1 and CDR2 are SGHRS and YFSETQ. V was clipped by 4 bases and J by 5 bases, with 18 bases between them. The CDR3 region is CASSTTSGVRTEAFF. In nucleotides, the CDR3 is TGCGCCAGCAGCACAACTTCAGGGGTTCGGACTGAAGCTTTCTTT.

The V and J genes are TRBV7-8 and TRBJ1-1, with a weak D call TRBD1 (5 bases). The CDR3 runs 14 residues. V shed 1 base and J shed 4 bases, with 10 bases lying between them. Germline V gene data show CDR1 as SGHVS and CDR2 as FQNEAQ. The CDR3 spells CASSLGQLTTEAFF. The CDR3 region has the DNA TGTGCCAGCAGCTTAGGACAGCTAACCACTGAAGCTTTCTTT.

This clone was counted a single time. This chain uses TRBV28 with TRBJ1-1; D gene uncertain. Trimming pared 3 bases from V and 0 bases from J, leaving 11 bases between. The CDR3 has 15 residues. The germline CDR1 and CDR2 sequences are MDHEN and SYDVKM. Here the CDR3 reads CASSLHPGVNTEAFF. The CDR3 nucleotides read TGTGCCAGCAGTTTGCATCCTGGCGTGAACACTGAAGCTTTCTTT.

The rearrangement uses TRBV2 and TRBJ1-1; 9 bases agree with TRBD1. The V segment lost 7 bases and the J segment 4 bases; nucleotides outside the gene matches: 13. The germline gives CDR1 SNHLY, CDR2 FYNNEI. The CDR3 loop spans 16 amino acids. CDR3 in amino acids: CASTIPGTGKGTEAFF. The CDR3 DNA sequence: TGTGCCAGCACTATCCCCGGGACAGGGAAGGGCACTGAAGCTTTCTTT.

With respect to this clone: This sample includes further DNA sequences coding for the same CDR3. J is TRBJ1-1 and V is TRBV7-2; a possible D gene is TRBD1 (6 bases). The CDR3 contains 13 residues. From germline, CDR1 is SGHTA and CDR2 FQGNSA. V dropped 5 bases and J dropped 2 bases, with 9 bases sitting between them. The DNA for the CDR3 is TGTGCCAGCAGCCTACAGGGAAACACTGAAGCTTTCTTT. Its translation is CASSLQGNTEAFF.

The chain combines TRBV5-1 with TRBJ2-2; D might be TRBD1 (6 bases). The germline V and J ends were trimmed by 4 bases and 4 bases, with 17 bases remaining between them. The CDR3 extends over 16 amino acids. CDR1 is SGHRS, CDR2 YFSETQ, per germline. The CDR3: CASSPSSGVGTGELFF. In DNA, the CDR3 is TGCGCCAGCAGCCCCTCCTCAGGGGTTGGCACCGGGGAGCTGTTTTTT.

This chain joins TRBV7-9 and TRBJ2-5, with TRBD2 matching over 9 bases. The CDR3 covers 15 residues. Trimming took 5 bases from V and 2 from J; bases not matched to a gene: 6. Germline assignment: CDR1 SEHNR and CDR2 FQNEAQ (reference sequence). DNA for the CDR3: TGTGCCAGCAGCCTTTTAGCGGGGGCTCAAGAGACCCAGTACTTC. As protein: CASSLLAGAQETQYF.

The chain carries TRBV6-5 and TRBJ1-1, with TRBD1 as a possible D gene (6 bases). Germline V gene lookup returns CDR1 MNHEY and CDR2 SVGAGI. The CDR3 consists of 13 residues. V was shortened by 1 base and J by 4 bases, with 7 bases between the two germline ends. As DNA, the CDR3 is TGTGCCAGCAGTTACTTAGGGGGCACTGAAGCTTTCTTT. This gives the protein CASSYLGGTEAFF.

This clone was detected a few times. The rearrangement links TRBV18 to TRBJ1-4; D is undetermined. The CDR3 contains 16 residues. Trimming removed 0 bases at V and 4 bases at J, with 12 bases between. The V gene's germline CDR1 is KGHSH and CDR2 LQKENI. The CDR3 coding sequence is TGTGCCAGCTCACCACCGTCGGAGGGCGGTAATGAAAAACTGTTTTTT. It specifies CASSPPSEGGNEKLFF.

The chain has TRBV10-3 and TRBJ1-1; D call uncertain. The CDR3 runs to 14 residues. Trimming shortened V by 2 bases and J by 6 bases, and 13 bases separated the two germline ends. Germline V gene lookup returns CDR1 ENHRY and CDR2 SYGVKD. CDR3: CAISEELAWAEAFF. In DNA, the CDR3 is TGTGCCATCAGTGAGGAATTAGCGTGGGCTGAAGCTTTCTTT.

The chain links TRBV5-8 to TRBJ2-7; D perhaps matches TRBD1 (5 bases). Germline V lookup: CDR1 SGHTS, CDR2 YDEGEE. Between the trimmed V and J ends, which lost 0 bases and 4 bases, there was a span of 11 bases. The CDR3 extends over 14 amino acids. The CDR3 sequence: CASSLVQDQYEQYV. CDR3 sequence (DNA): TGTGCCAGCAGCTTGGTACAGGATCAATACGAGCAGTACGTC.

This clone was seen a handful of times. V usage is TRBV19 and J usage is TRBJ1-5; D ambiguous. Between the trimmed V and J ends, which lost 6 bases and 0 bases, there was a span of 12 bases. Germline CDR1 and CDR2: LNHDA and SQIVND (reference sequence). CDR3 length: 15 residues. This CDR3 reads CASSRAGNSNQPQHF. CDR3 sequence (DNA): TGTGCCAGTAGCCGGGCGGGAAATAGCAATCAGCCCCAGCATTTT. The complete variable domain, with remaining parts taken from reference TRBV19 and TRBJ1-5, reads DGGITQSPKYLFRKEGQNVTLSCEQNLNHDAMYWYRQDPGQGLRLIYYSQIVNDFQKGDIAEGYSVSREKKESFPLTVTSAQKNPTAFYLCASSRAGNSNQPQHFGDGTRLSIL.

V is TRBV5-1 and J is TRBJ2-5; D gene ambiguous. The CDR3 spans 14 residues. The ends were cut back, 4 bases at V and 0 bases at J, with 10 bases in the middle. Germline CDR1 reads SGHRS; CDR2 reads YFSETQ. The CDR3 spells CASSRDGDQETQYF. The DNA for the CDR3 is TGCGCCAGCAGCCGCGATGGGGACCAAGAGACCCAGTACTTC.

J is TRBJ1-5 and V is TRBV7-2; the D gene is possibly TRBD1 (6 bases). This CDR3 comprises 13 residues. The germline V gene has CDR1 SGHTA and CDR2 FQGNSA. Trimming stripped 5 bases from V and 7 bases from J, with 12 bases between. The CDR3 reads CASSLNRVQPQHF. The CDR3 DNA sequence: TGTGCCAGCAGCCTCAACAGGGTCCAGCCCCAGCATTTT.

This rearrangement joins TRBV7-2 to TRBJ2-5; D not resolved. The length of the CDR3 is 11 residues. Germline-derived CDR1 and CDR2 are SGHTA and FQGNSA. Trimming removed 5 bases at V and 5 bases at J, with 6 bases between. The CDR3 here is CASSLWETQYF. CDR3 in DNA: TGTGCCAGCAGCCTGTGGGAGACCCAGTACTTC.

The chain recombines TRBV15 with TRBJ2-2; D is possibly TRBD1 or TRBD2 (5 bases each). The germline CDR1 and CDR2 sequences are LNHNV and YYDKDF (reference sequence). CDR3 length equals 17 residues. Trimming removed 0 bases from V and 3 bases from J, with 14 bases in between. The CDR3 DNA is TGTGCCACCAGCAGAGAGGGCCCCCTGGGGGACACCGGGGAGCTGTTTTTT. Encoded protein: CATSREGPLGDTGELFF.

J is TRBJ1-2 and V is TRBV7-8; the D gene is possibly TRBD1 (6 bases). The germline V and J ends were trimmed by 1 base and 4 bases, with 13 bases remaining between them. This CDR3 contains 15 residues. CDR1 and CDR2 (germline): SGHVS, FQNEAQ. CDR3 nucleotide sequence: TGTGCCAGCAGCTTAGTCCAGGGGCGCGGCTATGGCTACACCTTC. Amino acids: CASSLVQGRGYGYTF. Supplemented by reference TRBV7-8 and TRBJ1-2, the full variable domain reads GAGVSQSPRYKVAKRGQDVALRCDPISGHVSLFWYQQALGQGPEFLTYFQNEAQLDKSGLPSDRFFAERPEGSVSTLKIQRTQQEDSAVYLCASSLVQGRGYGYTFGSGTRLTVV.

The chain carries TRBV28 and TRBJ1-2; 9 bases map to TRBD1. The CDR3 length is 14 residues. V lost 4 bases and J lost 3; bases outside the gene matches: 3. Germline lookup yields CDR1 MDHEN and CDR2 SYDVKM. The CDR3 nucleotides read TGTGCCAGCAGTTCCGGGACAGGGTACTATGGCTACACCTTC. This sequence encodes CASSSGTGYYGYTF.

Written as DNA, the CDR3 is TGTGCCAGCAGCTTTAACCCCCGGAGGAGCTCCTACGAGCAGTACGTC. Translated, it gives CASSFNPRRSSYEQYV. The V gene is TRBV11-2, the J gene TRBJ2-7; D might be TRBD2 (5 bases). V was clipped by 3 bases and J by 0 bases, with 15 bases between them. The length of the CDR3 is 16 residues. Germline-derived CDR1 and CDR2 are SGHAT and FQNNGV.

The chain joins TRBV5-6 to TRBJ1-2; D gene uncertain. V gave up 2 bases and J gave up 7 bases, with 9 bases separating them. The CDR3 is made up of 12 amino acids. The germline CDR1 and CDR2 sequences are SGHDT and YYEEEE. CDR3: CASSLKGFGYTF. For the CDR3, the DNA is TGTGCCAGCAGCTTAAAAGGGTTTGGCTACACCTTC.

J is TRBJ1-5 and V is TRBV27, with no clear D. Germline CDR1 MNHEY, CDR2 SMNVEV (reference sequence). CDR3 length: 15 residues. V was pared by 4 bases and J by 7 bases, with 17 bases between. Here the CDR3 DNA reads TGTGCCAGCAGTTCCCGGGGAAGGGATCGGCAGCCCCAGCATTTT. As protein: CASSSRGRDRQPQHF.

This clone was picked up a small number of times. This sequence joins TRBV18 and TRBJ1-6; no clear D. Germline CDR1 reads KGHSH; CDR2 reads LQKENI. This CDR3 has 16 residues. V lost 3 bases and J lost 5, with 14 bases in between. This chain's CDR3 is CASSPTTGPNNSPLHF. In DNA, the CDR3 is TGTGCCAGCTCACCCACAACGGGTCCGAATAATTCACCCCTCCACTTT.

V is TRBV9 and J is TRBJ2-2; 7 bases agree with TRBD1. CDR1 is SGDLS and CDR2 is YYNGEE in the germline V gene. V lost 4 bases and J lost 2; bases outside the gene matches: 5. This CDR3 contains 15 residues. The CDR3 DNA follows: TGTGCCAGCAGCTTGGGACAGACTAACACCGGGGAGCTGTTTTTT. Translated: CASSLGQTNTGELFF.

The chain couples TRBV28 to TRBJ1-5; D possibly corresponds to TRBD1 (6 bases). CDR3 length: 16 amino acids. V lost 5 bases and J lost 5, with 19 bases in between. The germline V gene encodes CDR1 MDHEN and CDR2 SYDVKM. Written as DNA, the CDR3 is TGTGCCAGCAGTAGACCTCTTGACAGGTACTATCAGCCCCAGCATTTT. It codes for CASSRPLDRYYQPQHF.

The rearrangement links TRBV2 to TRBJ1-3; 7 bases are a match to TRBD1. The CDR3 has 16 residues. Per the germline V gene, CDR1 is SNHLY and CDR2 is FYNNEI. Trimming at V came to 4 bases and at J to 0 bases, leaving 6 bases not matched to a gene. CDR3 nucleotide sequence: TGTGCCAGCAGTGGGACAGGCTCCTTCTCTGGAAACACCATATATTTT. It encodes CASSGTGSFSGNTIYF. Combining the CDR3 with reference TRBV2 and TRBJ1-3 gives the whole variable domain EPEVTQTPSHQVTQMGQEVILRCVPISNHLYFYWYRQILGQKVEFLVSFYNNEISEKSEIFDDQFSVERPDGSNFTLKIRSTKLEDSAMYFCASSGTGSFSGNTIYFGEGSWLTVV.

This clone has a handful of counts. This chain links TRBV30 with TRBJ1-3; maybe TRBD1 (5 bases). CDR3 length: 12 residues. The germline gives CDR1 GTSNPN, CDR2 SVGIG (reference sequence). Trimming stripped 7 bases from V and 7 bases from J, with 14 bases between. The CDR3 DNA reads as TGTGCCTCCACAGGATCCGGGAACACCATATATTTT. Translation gives CASTGSGNTIYF. Full variable domain (remainder filled in from reference TRBV30 and TRBJ1-3): SQTIHQWPATLVQPVGSPLSLECTVEGTSNPNLYWYRQAAGRGLQLLFYSVGIGQISSEVPQNLSASRPQDRQFILSSKKLLLSDSGFYLCASTGSGNTIYFGEGSWLTVV.

J is TRBJ1-2 and V is TRBV11-2; a weak D match, TRBD1 (5 bases). Trimming cost V 6 bases and J 2 bases, with 19 bases left between them. Germline values: CDR1 SGHAT, CDR2 FQNNGV. This CDR3 is built from 16 residues. CDR3 residues: CASSSPNWGNNYGYTF. The CDR3 DNA reads as TGTGCCAGCAGTTCTCCGAATTGGGGGAACAACTATGGCTACACCTTC.